The 7 T cell receptor beta chains below all came from one sample that was sequenced in a study of shared clonotypes between healthy human individuals. The table came from immunoSEQ multiplex PCR; TCRdb's copy has only in-frame clones and leaves some out. The sample comprises roughly 480,000 clones, around 80% of which are singletons, and roughly 12% rests with the top ten. Sequencing was carried out using PBMCs. The receptors were sampled from a woman aged 40-49 years in good health. Some clones in this sample may be carry-over from other donors' samples.

This clone was seen only a few times. This sequence joins TRBV27 and TRBJ2-2; 13 bases agree with TRBD2. The V gene's germline CDR1 is MNHEY and CDR2 SMNVEV (reference sequence). This CDR3 is built from 16 residues. V lost 6 bases, J lost 0 bases, and 1 base stayed unmatched. The CDR3 nucleotides are TGTGCCAGCAGACTAGCGGGAGGGCCGAACACCGGGGAGCTGTTTTTT. The encoded protein is CASRLAGGPNTGELFF.

The rearrangement links TRBV18 to TRBJ2-3; D possibly uses TRBD1 or TRBD2 (5 bases each). CDR3 length: 15 amino acids. The V gene lost 3 bases and the J gene lost 5 bases, with 15 bases spanning the gap. From germline, CDR1 is KGHSH and CDR2 LQKENI. The CDR3, as DNA: TGTGCCAGCTCACCCGCCGCCGGGGCCGGAGATACGCAGTATTTT. This codes for CASSPAAGAGDTQYF. Complete variable domain (other parts from reference TRBV18 and TRBJ2-3): NAGVMQNPRHLVRRRGQEARLRCSPMKGHSHVYWYRQLPEEGLKFMVYLQKENIIDESGMPKERFSAEFPKEGPSILRIQQVVRGDSAAYFCASSPAAGAGDTQYFGPGTRLTVL.

J is TRBJ1-2 and V is TRBV6-1; D is ambiguous. CDR1 and CDR2 from the germline V gene are MNHNS and SASEGT. The germline V and J ends were trimmed by 0 bases and 3 bases, with 5 bases remaining between them. The CDR3 has 13 amino acids. The CDR3 sequence: CASSEASYYGYTF. DNA of the CDR3: TGTGCCAGCAGTGAAGCAAGTTACTATGGCTACACCTTC.

CDR3: CAWSSTPRTGNTIYF. The CDR3 coding sequence is TGTGCCTGGAGTTCGACCCCGAGGACTGGAAACACCATATATTTT. The V call is TRBV30, the J call TRBJ1-3; D is undetermined. The CDR3 covers 15 residues. V lost 2 bases, J lost 2 bases, and 13 bases lay in between. In germline, CDR1 is GTSNPN, CDR2 SVGIG (reference sequence).

This sequence joins TRBV30 and TRBJ2-7; D possibly uses TRBD1 or TRBD2 (5 bases each). This CDR3 has 12 residues. The V gene's germline CDR1 is GTSNPN and CDR2 SVGIG (reference sequence). V was trimmed by 2 bases and J by 8 bases, leaving 13 bases between them. CDR3 DNA: TGTGCCTGGAGTAAGCCGGGACCGCAGCAGTACTTC. Translating gives CAWSKPGPQQYF.

The chain combines TRBV18 with TRBJ1-3; D is undetermined. The ends were cut back, 0 bases at V and 0 bases at J, with 3 bases in the middle. The CDR3 runs to 14 residues. CDR1 and CDR2 from the germline V gene are KGHSH and LQKENI. The CDR3 is CASSPPNSGNTIYF. CDR3 coding DNA: TGTGCCAGCTCACCACCGAACTCTGGAAACACCATATATTTT.

The DNA of the CDR3 is TGCGCCAGCATCCGGACTAGGGGACGCACAGATACGCAGTATTTT. Its translation is CASIRTRGRTDTQYF. The chain carries TRBV5-1 and TRBJ2-3, with TRBD2 identical over 7 bases. The germline V gene encodes CDR1 SGHRS and CDR2 YFSETQ. CDR3 length: 15 amino acids. The V and J ends lost 6 bases and 1 base, in that order; junction bases with no gene match: 8.